This T cell receptor beta chain was sequenced in a study of blood T cell repertoires in COVID-19. At the level of the study: The analysed material was cDNA or gDNA that came from T cells, B-cell-depleted T cells, or PBMCs.

The assay was immunoSEQ multiplex PCR, and TCRdb's table has in-frame clones only and misses some. The data contain approximately 210,000 clones, approximately 81% of them singletons. Seattle cases were enrolled at active infection and followed longitudinally. The germline V gene encodes CDR1 SNHLY and CDR2 FYNNEI. This CDR3 is 16 amino acids long. Trimming cost V 5 bases and J 6 bases, with 19 bases left between them. This clonotype was sampled from an elderly woman with COVID-19, enrolled during active disease. The sequenced sample was peripheral blood. This chain joins TRBV2 and TRBJ1-4; a weak D match, TRBD1 (5 bases). The CDR3 protein is CASSKERAGGDEKLFF. The CDR3 DNA sequence: TGTGCCAGCAGTAAAGAGAGAGCTGGAGGGGATGAAAAACTGTTTTTT.